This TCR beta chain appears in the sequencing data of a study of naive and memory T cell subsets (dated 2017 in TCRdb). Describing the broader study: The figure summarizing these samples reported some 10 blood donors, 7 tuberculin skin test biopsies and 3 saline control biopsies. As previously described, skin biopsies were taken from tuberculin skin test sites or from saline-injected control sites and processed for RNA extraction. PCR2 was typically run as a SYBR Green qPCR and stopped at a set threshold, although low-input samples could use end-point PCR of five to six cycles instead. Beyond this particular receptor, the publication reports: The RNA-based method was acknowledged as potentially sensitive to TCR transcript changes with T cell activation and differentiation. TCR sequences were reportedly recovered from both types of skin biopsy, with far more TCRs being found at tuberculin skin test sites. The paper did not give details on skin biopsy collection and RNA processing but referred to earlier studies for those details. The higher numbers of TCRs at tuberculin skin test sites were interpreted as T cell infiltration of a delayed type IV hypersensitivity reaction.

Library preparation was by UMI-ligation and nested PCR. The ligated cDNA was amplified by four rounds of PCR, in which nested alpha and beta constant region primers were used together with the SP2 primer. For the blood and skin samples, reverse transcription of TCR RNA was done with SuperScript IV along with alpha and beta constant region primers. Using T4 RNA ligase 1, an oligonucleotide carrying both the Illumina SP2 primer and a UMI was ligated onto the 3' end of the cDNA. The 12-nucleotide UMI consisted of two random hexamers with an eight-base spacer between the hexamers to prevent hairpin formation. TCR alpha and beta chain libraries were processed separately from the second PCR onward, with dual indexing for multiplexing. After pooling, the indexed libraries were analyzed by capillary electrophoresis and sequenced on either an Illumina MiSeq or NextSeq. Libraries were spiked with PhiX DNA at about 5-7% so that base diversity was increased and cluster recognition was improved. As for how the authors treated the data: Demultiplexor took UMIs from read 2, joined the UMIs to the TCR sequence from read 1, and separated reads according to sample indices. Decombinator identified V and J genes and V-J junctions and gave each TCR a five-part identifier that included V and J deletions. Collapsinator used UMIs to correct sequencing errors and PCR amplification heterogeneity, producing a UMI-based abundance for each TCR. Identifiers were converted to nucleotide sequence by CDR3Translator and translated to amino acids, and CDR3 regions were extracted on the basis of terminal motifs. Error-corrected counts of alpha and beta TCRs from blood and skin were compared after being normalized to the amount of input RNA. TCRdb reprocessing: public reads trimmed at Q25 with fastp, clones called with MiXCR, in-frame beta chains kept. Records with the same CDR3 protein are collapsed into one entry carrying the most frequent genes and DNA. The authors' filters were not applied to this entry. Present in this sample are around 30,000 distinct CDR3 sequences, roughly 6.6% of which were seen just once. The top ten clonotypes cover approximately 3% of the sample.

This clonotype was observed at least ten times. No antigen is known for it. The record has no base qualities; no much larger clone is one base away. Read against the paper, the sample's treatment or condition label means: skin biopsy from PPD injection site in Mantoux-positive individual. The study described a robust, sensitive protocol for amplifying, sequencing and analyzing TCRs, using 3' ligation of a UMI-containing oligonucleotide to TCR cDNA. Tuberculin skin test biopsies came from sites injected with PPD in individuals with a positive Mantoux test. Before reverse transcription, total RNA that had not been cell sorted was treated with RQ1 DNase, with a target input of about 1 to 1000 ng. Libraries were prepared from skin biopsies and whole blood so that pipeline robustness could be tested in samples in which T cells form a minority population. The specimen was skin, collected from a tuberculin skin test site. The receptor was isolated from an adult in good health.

CDR3 loop: CASSQEYGINEQFF. The DNA sequence follows: TGTGCCAGCAGCCAAGAGTACGGGATCAATGAGCAGTTCTTC. The sequence joins TRBV14 to TRBJ2-1; TRBD2 is a weak D gene call, 5 bases matching. Including the terminal cysteine and phenylalanine, the CDR3 comprises 14 residues. Here the CDR3 DNA is all that survives: 42 bases in frame from base 1. V sheds 0 bases and J sheds 6 bases, leaving 9 bases between their ends. CDR1 and CDR2 were assigned from the germline V gene as SGHDN and FVKESK.